One and the same sample provided the 20 T cell receptor beta chains below, sequenced in a study of T cell responses to AZD1222 COVID-19 vaccine. Assay: immunoSEQ multiplex PCR; the TCRdb copy retains only in-frame clones and omits some. The repertoire holds approximately 100,000 clones, with more than 85% as singletons. This sample comprised peripheral blood, obtained on day 0 of AZD1222 vaccination. The origin of the receptors is an adult in good health.

The J gene is TRBJ1-1, the V gene TRBV24-1; D is unclear. Germline lookup yields CDR1 KGHDR and CDR2 SFDVKD. This CDR3 region has 10 residues. Trimming left V 9 bases short and J 8 bases short, with 9 bases between. The CDR3 spells CATRGGEAFF. The CDR3 DNA reads as TGTGCCACCCGGGGTGGAGAAGCTTTCTTT.

This clone was seen a single time. The V call is TRBV3-1 (or the pseudogene TRBV3-2), the J call TRBJ2-1; D remains unclear. The CDR3 runs to 13 residues. The germline V and J ends were trimmed by 2 bases and 4 bases, with 6 bases remaining between them. Germline lookup yields CDR1 LGHDT and CDR2 YNNKEL (reference sequence). The DNA for the CDR3 is TGTGCCAGCAGCCAATCGGTATACAATGAGCAGTTCTTC. This gives the protein CASSQSVYNEQFF.

The chain has TRBV11-3 and TRBJ2-7, with no clear D. There are 11 residues in the CDR3. The germline CDR1 and CDR2 sequences are SGHNT and YENEEA. V lost 2 bases, J lost 3 bases, and 2 bases lay in between. As DNA, the CDR3 is TGTGCCAGCAGCTTACACTACGAGCAGTACTTC. This sequence encodes CASSLHYEQYF.

This chain uses TRBV6-2 or TRBV6-3 with TRBJ1-1; 8 bases are shared with TRBD1. Germline V lookup: CDR1 MNHEY, CDR2 SVGEGT. The CDR3 spans 17 residues. V shed 0 bases and J 0 bases; nucleotides not matched to a gene: 6. CDR3: CASSYSTGERLNTEAFF. The CDR3 region has the DNA TGTGCCAGCAGTTACTCGACAGGGGAAAGGCTGAACACTGAAGCTTTCTTT.

This chain links TRBV19 with TRBJ1-4; a weak D match, TRBD1 (5 bases). This CDR3 comprises 12 residues. Trimming took 7 bases from V and 5 from J, leaving 8 bases between them. Germline V gene lookup returns CDR1 LNHDA and CDR2 SQIVND (reference sequence). CDR3 DNA: TGTGCCAGTATAGGGGAGAATGAAAAACTGTTTTTT. This encodes CASIGENEKLFF.

This chain joins TRBV2 and TRBJ1-3, with D maybe TRBD1 (5 bases). V lost 4 bases and J lost 2, with 9 bases in between. This CDR3 comprises 14 residues. Germline V CDR1 and CDR2: SNHLY, FYNNEI. The CDR3 sequence is CASSAGVAGNTIYF. CDR3 bases: TGTGCCAGCAGTGCGGGGGTGGCTGGAAACACCATATATTTT.

This chain joins TRBV5-1 and TRBJ1-3; no firm D call. Between the trimmed V and J ends, which lost 4 bases and 0 bases, there was a span of 8 bases. Germline CDR1 SGHRS, CDR2 YFSETQ. The CDR3 totals 14 residues. CDR3 sequence reads: CASSPGSSGNTIYF. The CDR3 coding sequence is TGCGCCAGCAGCCCCGGGAGCTCTGGAAACACCATATATTTT.

V is TRBV4-1 and J is TRBJ1-4; the match to TRBD1 covers 10 bases. The CDR3 has 17 residues. Losses at the gene ends were 1 base for V and 6 bases for J; bases not matched to a gene: 8. Looked up from germline, CDR1 is MGHRA and CDR2 is YSYEKL. The CDR3 loop reads CASSQVGYGTGDEKLFF. The CDR3 region has the DNA TGCGCCAGCAGCCAAGTCGGCTACGGGACAGGGGATGAAAAACTGTTTTTT.

V usage is TRBV6-5 and J usage is TRBJ1-4; no reliable D call. Per the germline V gene, CDR1 is MNHEY and CDR2 is SVGAGI. The CDR3 is 15 amino acids. Trimming stripped 6 bases from V and 2 bases from J, with 13 bases between. DNA for the CDR3: TGTGCCAGCAGCCGGGAGAGGGTGACTAATGAAAAACTGTTTTTT. Translated, it gives CASSRERVTNEKLFF.

The V and J genes are TRBV19 and TRBJ1-5; tentatively, D is TRBD1 (5 bases). Germline values: CDR1 LNHDA, CDR2 SQIVND (reference sequence). This CDR3 region has 16 residues. Trimming stripped 6 bases from V and 4 bases from J, with 19 bases between. The CDR3 DNA reads TGTGCCAGTAGCGACGGTGGGGCTTTGGGAAATCAGCCCCAGCATTTT. Residues: CASSDGGALGNQPQHF.

The rearrangement joins TRBV19 to TRBJ2-2, with 9 bases matching TRBD1. CDR1 is LNHDA and CDR2 is SQIVND in the germline V gene (reference sequence). The J segment lost 7 bases and the V segment lost 7 bases, leaving 10 bases of the junction unmatched. The CDR3 runs 15 residues. The chain's CDR3 is CASIPGTGFNGELFF. The CDR3 DNA reads as TGTGCCAGTATTCCGGGGACAGGGTTCAACGGGGAGCTGTTTTTT.

The V call is TRBV7-2, the J call TRBJ2-1, with D tentatively TRBD1 (5 bases). Germline V gene sequence: CDR1 SGHTA, CDR2 FQGNSA. Trimming pared 1 base from V and 6 bases from J, leaving 13 bases between. The CDR3 is 15 residues long. CDR3 protein: CASSLVRNGANEQFF. The DNA for the CDR3 is TGTGCCAGCAGCTTAGTGAGGAATGGGGCCAATGAGCAGTTCTTC.

This sequence joins TRBV2 and TRBJ2-3; unclear D gene. V dropped 8 bases and J dropped 8 bases, with 14 bases sitting between them. The CDR3 loop spans 12 amino acids. The germline V gene encodes CDR1 SNHLY and CDR2 FYNNEI. CDR3 amino acids: CASVVSPVTQYF. As DNA, the CDR3 is TGTGCCAGCGTCGTTTCACCAGTTACGCAGTATTTT.

CDR3 amino acids: CASGLGFGPDTIYF. The CDR3 nucleotides read TGTGCTAGTGGTTTAGGTTTCGGGCCGGACACCATATATTTT. The chain links TRBV12-5 to TRBJ1-3; D is undetermined. V was cut by 3 bases and J by 8 bases, with 14 bases left in between. Germline V CDR1 and CDR2: LGHNT, FRNRAP. The CDR3 has 14 amino acids.

The chain couples TRBV7-2 to TRBJ2-5, with a possible D match to TRBD2 (5 bases). This CDR3 contains 13 residues. The V end was cut by 5 bases, the J end by 4 bases, with 11 bases between. In germline, CDR1 is SGHTA, CDR2 FQGNSA. CDR3 bases: TGTGCCAGCAGCATTAGGGCGGGAGAGACCCAGTACTTC. Residues: CASSIRAGETQYF. Drawing the rest from reference TRBV7-2 and TRBJ2-5, the complete variable domain is GAGVSQSPSNKVTEKGKDVELRCDPISGHTALYWYRQSLGQGLEFLIYFQGNSAPDKSGLPSDRFSAERTGGSVSTLTIQRTQQEDSAVYLCASSIRAGETQYFGPGTRLLVL.

CDR3 sequence (DNA): TGCAGCGTTAGGACAGGGCTGGACACTGAAGCTTTCTTT. It codes for CSVRTGLDTEAFF. The chain recombines TRBV29-1 with TRBJ1-1; 8 nucleotides align to TRBD1. CDR1 is SQVTM and CDR2 is ANQGSEA in the germline V gene. V lost 5 bases and J lost 3; bases outside the gene matches: 5. The CDR3 spans 13 residues.

The gene calls are TRBV4-2 and TRBJ2-5; TRBD2 matches at 8 bases. The CDR3 sequence is 17 residues long. Germline trimming cut 3 bases from V and 4 bases from J; bases unmatched to any gene: 13. Germline assignment: CDR1 LGHNA and CDR2 YNFKEQ. The CDR3 bases are TGTGCCAGCAGCCATGCCACTGTTGCGGGAGGTGGAGAGACCCAGTACTTC. This translates into CASSHATVAGGGETQYF.

V gene TRBV6-5 combines with J gene TRBJ2-1; tentative D call: TRBD2 (6 bases). Looked up from germline, CDR1 is MNHEY and CDR2 is SVGAGI. Trimming took 7 bases from V and 5 from J, leaving 15 bases between them. The CDR3 runs to 14 residues. CDR3 sequence reads: CASKSGHRHNEQFF. The CDR3 nucleotides read TGTGCCAGCAAAAGCGGGCATCGCCACAATGAGCAGTTCTTC.

This chain joins TRBV27 and TRBJ2-1; D might be TRBD2 (7 bases). V was clipped by 4 bases and J by 0 bases, with 19 bases between them. CDR3 size: 18 residues. The germline CDR1 and CDR2 sequences are MNHEY and SMNVEV (reference sequence). The CDR3 DNA reads TGTGCCAGCAGTTCGAGTTTGGGGGGCGGGAGCTCCTACAATGAGCAGTTCTTC. Translation gives CASSSSLGGGSSYNEQFF.

Within the sample, this clone is medium-sized. The V and J genes are TRBV5-5 and TRBJ1-3, with a tentative D call TRBD1 (5 bases). CDR3 length equals 17 residues. Trimming pared 4 bases from V and 0 bases from J, leaving 17 bases between. Germline V gene lookup returns CDR1 SGHKS and CDR2 YYEKEE (reference sequence). The CDR3 region has the DNA TGTGCCAGCAGCCTGACGGGACCGGTCATCTCTGGAAACACCATATATTTT. Translated, it gives CASSLTGPVISGNTIYF.